This T cell receptor (beta chain) was identified during a study of cytomegalovirus exposure and HLA in healthy donors. The PCR was carried out with 60 Vbeta primers and 13 Jbeta primers. TCRdb's table, derived via immunoSEQ multiplex PCR, lists solely in-frame clones and lacks some. This table holds 160,000 or so clones, less than 85% found once. This CDR3 is built from 14 residues. The V gene's germline CDR1 is SQVTM and CDR2 ANQGSEA. Unmatched junction bases numbered 6, after V lost 3 bases and J lost 3 bases. Notes on the study in general: A few CMV-associated chains proved CMV antigen-specific in vitro. In a later analysis, at a false discovery rate of 0.05, over 15,000 TCR beta sequences were associated with HLA alleles. Sequencing artifact likely explains a cluster of highly shared sequence variants. The investigators catalogued under 200 TCR beta chains as cytomegalovirus-associated.

To note about this clone: What it recognizes is unknown.

The specimen was PBMCs. The V call is TRBV29-1, the J call TRBJ2-7, with 9 bases fitting TRBD2. The receptor was derived from a man aged 40-55 years in good health and CMV-seronegative. CDR3 loop: CSVDWREGGYEQYF. The CDR3, as DNA: TGCAGCGTTGATTGGCGGGAGGGTGGCTACGAGCAGTACTTC.